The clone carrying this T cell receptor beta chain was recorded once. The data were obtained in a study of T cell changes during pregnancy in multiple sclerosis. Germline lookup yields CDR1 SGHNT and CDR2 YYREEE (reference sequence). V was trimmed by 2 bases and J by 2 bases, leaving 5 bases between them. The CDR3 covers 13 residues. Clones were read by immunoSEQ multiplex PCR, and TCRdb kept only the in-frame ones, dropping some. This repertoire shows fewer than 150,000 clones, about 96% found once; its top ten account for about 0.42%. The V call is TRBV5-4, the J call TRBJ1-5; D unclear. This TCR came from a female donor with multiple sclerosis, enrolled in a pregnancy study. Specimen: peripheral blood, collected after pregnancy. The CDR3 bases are TGTGCCAGCAGCTTCCGGGGCAATCAGCCCCAGCATTTT. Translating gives CASSFRGNQPQHF.